These 11 T cell receptor beta chains were all obtained from the same sample, sequenced in a study of human T cells and chemical hapten exposure. TCRdb itself ran the RACE reads through MiXCR, one entry per CDR3 protein. In the table there are roughly 64,000 distinct CDR3 sequences, about 11% of which are singletons. Specified time point: pre-sensitization, week 0. Treatment defined: therapeutic diphenylcyclopropenone sensitization with weekly scalp DPC. This specimen consisted of whole blood, obtained in connection with sensitization to the hapten diphenylcyclopropenone (DPC). The receptor set was obtained from a woman aged 40 to 50 with alopecia areata. Some clones in this sample may be carry-over from other donors' samples.

This CDR3 is CSASVKETQYF. The CDR3, as DNA: TGCAGTGCTAGTGTTAAAGAGACCCAGTACTTC. The chain couples TRBV20-1 to TRBJ2-5; no firm D call. Germline V lookup: CDR1 DFQATT, CDR2 SNEGSKA (reference sequence). The CDR3 is 11 amino acids. Trimming removed 3 bases at V and 3 bases at J, with 5 bases between.

This clonotype was seen at least ten times. The V and J genes are TRBV10-3 and TRBJ1-1, with a possible D match to TRBD1 (5 bases). This CDR3 has 13 residues. Germline V lookup: CDR1 ENHRY, CDR2 SYGVKD. V gave up 8 bases and J gave up 8 bases, with 18 bases separating them. CDR3 region: CAIGPGDGREAFF. Here the CDR3 DNA reads TGTGCCATCGGGCCCGGGGACGGACGGGAAGCTTTCTTT.

The chain recombines TRBV29-1 with TRBJ2-5; D may be TRBD1 (6 bases). Per the germline V gene, CDR1 is SQVTM and CDR2 is ANQGSEA. The CDR3 totals 13 residues. Trimming shortened V by 7 bases and J by 4 bases, and 16 bases separated the two germline ends. CDR3 coding DNA: TGCAGCGCCGAGCAGGGGTTGGGAGAGACCCAGTACTTC. Protein: CSAEQGLGETQYF.

This clonotype was observed at least ten times. This rearrangement joins TRBV7-2 to TRBJ2-1; TRBD2 aligns across 8 bases. V was pared by 5 bases and J by 9 bases, with 6 bases of the junction left unmatched. Germline V gives CDR1 SGHTA, CDR2 FQGNSA. There are 13 residues in the CDR3. The CDR3 coding sequence is TGTGCCAGCAGCCTACCCCTAGCGGGTGAGCAGTTCTTC. It codes for CASSLPLAGEQFF.

V and J are TRBV29-1 and TRBJ2-2; 7 bases map to TRBD1. The CDR3 contains 14 residues. The V gene end was trimmed by 4 bases and the J gene end by 4 bases; junction bases not matched to a gene: 6. Germline CDR1 reads SQVTM; CDR2 reads ANQGSEA. The CDR3 DNA sequence: TGCAGCGTTGGAACAGGGGTAACCACCGGGGAGCTGTTTTTT. It translates to CSVGTGVTTGELFF.

This clonotype was recorded a few times. J is TRBJ1-6 and V is TRBV2; perhaps TRBD1 as D (5 bases). The germline V and J ends were trimmed by 5 bases and 7 bases, with 15 bases remaining between them. The CDR3 runs to 15 residues. Per germline, CDR1 SNHLY and CDR2 FYNNEI. This CDR3 reads CASSPRDLQNSPLHF. The CDR3 DNA is TGTGCCAGCAGTCCCCGGGACCTACAGAATTCACCCCTCCACTTT. The whole variable domain, filled in from reference TRBV2 and TRBJ1-6, reads EPEVTQTPSHQVTQMGQEVILRCVPISNHLYFYWYRQILGQKVEFLVSFYNNEISEKSEIFDDQFSVERPDGSNFTLKIRSTKLEDSAMYFCASSPRDLQNSPLHFGNGTRLTVT.

In its sample, this clonotype was seen many times. The chain recombines TRBV20-1 with TRBJ1-4, with D unclear. The CDR3 is made up of 11 amino acids. V lost 2 bases and J lost 5, with 3 bases in between. Germline-derived CDR1 and CDR2 are DFQATT and SNEGSKA (reference sequence). In DNA, the CDR3 is TGCAGTGCTAGAAGGAATGAAAAACTGTTTTTT. Encoded protein: CSARRNEKLFF.

Comment on this clonotype: One base away lies a much larger clone, so this may be a sequencing read error. No conserved phenylalanine or tryptophan is present at the end of the CDR3, so a read error is the likely explanation. The CDR3, as DNA: TGTGCCAGCAGCTTGACAGGGAATCCGCAGTATTCT. Amino acid sequence: CASSLTGNPQYS. V gene TRBV6-5 combines with J gene TRBJ2-3; 7 nucleotides line up with TRBD1. V lost 6 bases and J lost 10; bases outside the gene matches: 7. CDR3 length: 12 residues. From germline, CDR1 is MNHEY and CDR2 SVGAGI.

This clonotype came up many times. The chain has TRBV20-1 and TRBJ1-4; D not resolved. CDR1 DFQATT and CDR2 SNEGSKA come from the germline V gene (reference sequence). The CDR3 sequence is 14 residues long. V was clipped by 1 base and J by 8 bases, with 14 bases between them. CDR3 coding DNA: TGCAGTGCTAGAGGGACCCCGGAAATAGAAAAACTGTTTTTT. Its translation: CSARGTPEIEKLFF.

This chain uses TRBV19 with TRBJ1-1; the D gene is possibly TRBD1 (5 bases). The germline V gene has CDR1 LNHDA and CDR2 SQIVND (reference sequence). The CDR3 loop spans 15 amino acids. V was shortened by 7 bases and J by 5 bases, with 20 bases between the two germline ends. Here the CDR3 reads CASTTVQGSRTEAFF. Written as DNA, the CDR3 is TGTGCCAGTACCACTGTGCAGGGTTCCCGAACTGAAGCTTTCTTT.

The J gene is TRBJ1-1, the V gene TRBV7-3; D is unresolved. The germline V and J ends were trimmed by 2 bases and 1 base, with 8 bases remaining between them. The V gene's germline CDR1 is SGHTA and CDR2 FQGTGA. This CDR3 is built from 14 residues. CDR3 coding DNA: TGTGCCAGCAGCTTACAGAGCGGGAACACTGAAGCTTTCTTT. Its translation: CASSLQSGNTEAFF.